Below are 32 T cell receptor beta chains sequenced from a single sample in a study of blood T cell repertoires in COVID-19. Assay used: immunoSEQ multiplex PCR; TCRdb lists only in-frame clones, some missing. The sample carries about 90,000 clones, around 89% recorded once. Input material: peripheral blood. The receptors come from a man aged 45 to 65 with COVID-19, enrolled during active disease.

The CDR3 bases are TGTGCCAGCAGTTACTCGCAAAGCGGTCGCACAGATACGCAGTATTTT. Translating it yields CASSYSQSGRTDTQYF. The chain uses TRBV6-5 and TRBJ2-3; TRBD2 is a possible D gene (5 bases). Looked up from germline, CDR1 is MNHEY and CDR2 is SVGAGI. The CDR3 consists of 16 residues. V lost 0 bases and J lost 1, with 11 bases in between.

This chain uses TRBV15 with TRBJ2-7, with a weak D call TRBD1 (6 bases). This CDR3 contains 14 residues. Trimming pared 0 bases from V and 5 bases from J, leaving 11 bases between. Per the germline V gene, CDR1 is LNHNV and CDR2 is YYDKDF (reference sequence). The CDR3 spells CATSRDRGGDEQYF. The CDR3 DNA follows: TGTGCCACCAGCAGAGACAGGGGCGGCGACGAGCAGTACTTC.

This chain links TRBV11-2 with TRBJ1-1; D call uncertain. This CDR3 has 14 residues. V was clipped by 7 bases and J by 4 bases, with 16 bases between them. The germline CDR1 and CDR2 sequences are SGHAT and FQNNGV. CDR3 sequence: CASTLGGGGTEAFF. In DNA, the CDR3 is TGTGCCAGCACCTTGGGCGGCGGAGGCACTGAAGCTTTCTTT.

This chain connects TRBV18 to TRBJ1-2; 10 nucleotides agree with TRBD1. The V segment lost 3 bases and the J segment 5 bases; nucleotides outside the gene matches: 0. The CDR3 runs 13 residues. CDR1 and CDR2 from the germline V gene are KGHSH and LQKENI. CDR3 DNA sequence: TGTGCCAGCTCACCGGGACAGGGGTATGGCTACACCTTC. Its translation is CASSPGQGYGYTF.

CDR3 sequence (DNA): TGTGCCAGCAGTTACGTTAGAGGGACACATTCACCCCTCCACTTT. Translating it yields CASSYVRGTHSPLHF. V and J are TRBV6-6 and TRBJ1-6, with D possibly TRBD1 on 6 matching bases. This CDR3 region has 15 residues. V lost 2 bases to trimming and J lost 8 bases, with 13 bases between them. Germline CDR1 MNHNY, CDR2 SVGAGI (reference sequence).

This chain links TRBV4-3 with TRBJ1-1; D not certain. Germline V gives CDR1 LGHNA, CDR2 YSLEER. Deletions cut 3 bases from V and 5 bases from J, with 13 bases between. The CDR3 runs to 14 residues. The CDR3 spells CASSQVETGTEAFF. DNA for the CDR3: TGCGCCAGCAGCCAGGTGGAGACGGGTACTGAAGCTTTCTTT.

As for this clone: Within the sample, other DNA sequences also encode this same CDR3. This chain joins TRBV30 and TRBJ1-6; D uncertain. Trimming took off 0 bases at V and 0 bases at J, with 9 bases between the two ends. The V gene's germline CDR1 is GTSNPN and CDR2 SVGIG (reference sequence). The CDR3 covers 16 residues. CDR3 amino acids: CAWSVLGSSYNSPLHF. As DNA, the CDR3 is TGTGCCTGGAGTGTATTGGGGAGCTCCTATAATTCACCCCTCCACTTT.

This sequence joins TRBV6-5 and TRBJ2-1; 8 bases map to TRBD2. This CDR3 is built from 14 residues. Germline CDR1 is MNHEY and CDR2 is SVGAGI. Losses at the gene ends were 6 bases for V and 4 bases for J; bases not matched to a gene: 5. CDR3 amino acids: CASRGAGVYNEQFF. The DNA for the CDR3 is TGTGCCAGCAGGGGAGCGGGGGTATACAATGAGCAGTTCTTC.

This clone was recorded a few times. The CDR3 loop is CSALQGTNEKLFF. The CDR3 bases are TGCAGCGCCCTACAGGGGACTAATGAAAAACTGTTTTTT. J is TRBJ1-4 and V is TRBV29-1, with 7 bases lining up with TRBD1. Germline V gives CDR1 SQVTM, CDR2 ANQGSEA. J lost 2 bases, V lost 7 bases, and 4 bases had no gene match. This CDR3 spans 13 amino acids.

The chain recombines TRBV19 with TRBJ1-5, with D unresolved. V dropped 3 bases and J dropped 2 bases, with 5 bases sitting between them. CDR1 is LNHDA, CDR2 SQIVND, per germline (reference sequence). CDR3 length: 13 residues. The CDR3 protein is CASSINGNQPQHF. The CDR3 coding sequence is TGTGCCAGTAGTATTAATGGCAATCAGCCCCAGCATTTT.

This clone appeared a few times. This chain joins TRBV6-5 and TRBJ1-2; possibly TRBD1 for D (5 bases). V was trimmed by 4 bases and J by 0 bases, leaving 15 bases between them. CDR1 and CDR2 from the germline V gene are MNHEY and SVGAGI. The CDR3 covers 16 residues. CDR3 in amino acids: CASSLAPGGTNYGYTF. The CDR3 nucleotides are TGTGCCAGCAGTTTGGCCCCGGGGGGGACTAACTATGGCTACACCTTC.

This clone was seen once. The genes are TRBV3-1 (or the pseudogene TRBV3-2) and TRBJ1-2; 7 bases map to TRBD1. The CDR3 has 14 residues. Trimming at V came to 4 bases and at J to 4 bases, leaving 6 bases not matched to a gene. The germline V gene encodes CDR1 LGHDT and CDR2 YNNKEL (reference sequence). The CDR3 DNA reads TGTGCCAGCAGCCCACTCCGGGACAGCTATGGCTACACCTTC. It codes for CASSPLRDSYGYTF.

The CDR3 nucleotides are TGTGCCAGTAGTATTTCCGGGACTAGCCTCTTTAGCACAGATACGCAGTATTTT. Protein product: CASSISGTSLFSTDTQYF. V is TRBV19 and J is TRBJ2-3; TRBD2 aligns across 9 bases. Germline CDR1 LNHDA, CDR2 SQIVND (reference sequence). J lost 0 bases, V lost 3 bases, and 10 bases had no gene match. The CDR3 loop spans 18 amino acids.

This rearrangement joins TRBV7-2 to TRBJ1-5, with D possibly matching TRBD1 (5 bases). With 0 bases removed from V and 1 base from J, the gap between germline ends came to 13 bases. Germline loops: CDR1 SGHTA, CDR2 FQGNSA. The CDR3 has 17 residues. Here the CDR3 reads CASSLAPTGYSNQPQHF. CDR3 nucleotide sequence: TGTGCCAGCAGCTTAGCCCCTACAGGTTACAGCAATCAGCCCCAGCATTTT.

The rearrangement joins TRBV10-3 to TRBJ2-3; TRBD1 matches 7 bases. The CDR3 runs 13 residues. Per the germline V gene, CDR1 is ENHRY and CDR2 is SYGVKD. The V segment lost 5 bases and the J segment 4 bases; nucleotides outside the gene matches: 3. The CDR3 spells CAISSTGPDTQYF. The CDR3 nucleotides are TGTGCCATCAGTTCGACAGGGCCAGATACGCAGTATTTT.

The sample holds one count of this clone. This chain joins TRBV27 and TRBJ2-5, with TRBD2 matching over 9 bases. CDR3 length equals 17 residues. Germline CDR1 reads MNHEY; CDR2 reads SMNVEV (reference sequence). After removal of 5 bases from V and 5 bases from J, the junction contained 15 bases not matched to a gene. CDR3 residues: CASSPRVAGAGAETQYF. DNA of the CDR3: TGTGCCAGCAGTCCGCGGGTAGCGGGGGCCGGCGCGGAGACCCAGTACTTC.

The DNA of the CDR3 is TGTGCCACCAGCCCGGGGTTAGGAAACACCATATATTTT. This codes for CATSPGLGNTIYF. The genes are TRBV15 and TRBJ1-3, with D unresolved. Trimming pared 5 bases from V and 4 bases from J, leaving 9 bases between. The length of the CDR3 is 13 residues. From germline, CDR1 is LNHNV and CDR2 YYDKDF (reference sequence).

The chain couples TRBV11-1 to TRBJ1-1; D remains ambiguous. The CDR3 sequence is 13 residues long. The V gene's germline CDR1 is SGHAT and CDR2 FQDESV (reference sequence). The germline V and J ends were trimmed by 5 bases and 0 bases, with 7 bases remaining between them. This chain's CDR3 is CASSLLLNTEAFF. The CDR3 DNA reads TGTGCCAGCAGCCTCTTATTGAACACTGAAGCTTTCTTT.

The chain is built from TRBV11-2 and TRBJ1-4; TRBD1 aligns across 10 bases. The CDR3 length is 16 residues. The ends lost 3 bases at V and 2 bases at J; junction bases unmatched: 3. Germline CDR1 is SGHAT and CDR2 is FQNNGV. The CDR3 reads CASSLRQGATNEKLFF. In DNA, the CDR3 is TGTGCCAGCAGCTTGCGACAGGGGGCGACTAATGAAAAACTGTTTTTT.

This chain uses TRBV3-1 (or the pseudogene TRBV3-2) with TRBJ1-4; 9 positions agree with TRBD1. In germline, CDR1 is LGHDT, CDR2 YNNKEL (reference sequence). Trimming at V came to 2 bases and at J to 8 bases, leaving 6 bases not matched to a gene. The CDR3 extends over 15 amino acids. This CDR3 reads CASSQPGQGEEKLFF. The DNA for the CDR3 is TGTGCCAGCAGCCAACCGGGACAGGGAGAAGAAAAACTGTTTTTT.

CDR3 residues: CASSILTGLNTEAFF. Here the CDR3 DNA reads TGTGCCAGTAGTATATTGACAGGGCTGAACACTGAAGCTTTCTTT. The rearrangement joins TRBV19 to TRBJ1-1, with 7 bases fitting TRBD1. Germline-derived CDR1 and CDR2 are LNHDA and SQIVND (reference sequence). The CDR3 contains 15 residues. The V segment lost 2 bases and the J segment 0 bases; nucleotides outside the gene matches: 3.

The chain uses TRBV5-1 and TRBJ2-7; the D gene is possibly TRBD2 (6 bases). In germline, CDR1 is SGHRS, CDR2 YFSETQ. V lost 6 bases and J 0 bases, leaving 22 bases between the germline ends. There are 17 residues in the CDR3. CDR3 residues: CASNRGHRGTPSYEQYF. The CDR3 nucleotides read TGCGCCAGCAACCGAGGGCATCGGGGGACCCCCTCCTACGAGCAGTACTTC.

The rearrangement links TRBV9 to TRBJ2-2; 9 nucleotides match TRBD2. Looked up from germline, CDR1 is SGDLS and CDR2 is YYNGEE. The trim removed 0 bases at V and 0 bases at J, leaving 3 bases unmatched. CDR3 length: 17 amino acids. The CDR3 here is CASSVAPSGANTGELFF. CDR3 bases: TGTGCCAGCAGCGTAGCACCTAGCGGGGCGAACACCGGGGAGCTGTTTTTT.

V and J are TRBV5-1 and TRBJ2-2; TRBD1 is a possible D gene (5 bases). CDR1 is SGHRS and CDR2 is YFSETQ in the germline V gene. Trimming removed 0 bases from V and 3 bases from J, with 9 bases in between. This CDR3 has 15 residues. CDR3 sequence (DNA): TGCGCCAGCAGCTTGGCCGTAGGGGACACCGGGGAGCTGTTTTTT. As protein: CASSLAVGDTGELFF.

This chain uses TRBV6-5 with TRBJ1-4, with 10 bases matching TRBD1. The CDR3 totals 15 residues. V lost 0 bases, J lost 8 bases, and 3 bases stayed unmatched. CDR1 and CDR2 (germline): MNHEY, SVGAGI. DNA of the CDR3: TGTGCCAGCAGTTACTCGGGACAGGGGAGGGAAAAACTGTTTTTT. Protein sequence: CASSYSGQGREKLFF.

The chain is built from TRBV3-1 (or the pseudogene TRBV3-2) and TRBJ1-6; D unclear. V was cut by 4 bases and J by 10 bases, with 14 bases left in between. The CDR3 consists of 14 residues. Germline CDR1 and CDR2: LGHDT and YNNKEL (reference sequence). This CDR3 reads CASSPRSEGSPLHF. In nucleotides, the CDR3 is TGTGCCAGCAGCCCCCGGTCAGAGGGCTCACCCCTCCACTTT.

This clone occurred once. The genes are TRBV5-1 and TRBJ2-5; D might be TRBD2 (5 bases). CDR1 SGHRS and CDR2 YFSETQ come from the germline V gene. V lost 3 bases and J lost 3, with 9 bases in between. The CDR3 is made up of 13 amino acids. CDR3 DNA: TGCGCCAGCAGCTCGGTAGCGAAAGAGACCCAGTACTTC. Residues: CASSSVAKETQYF.

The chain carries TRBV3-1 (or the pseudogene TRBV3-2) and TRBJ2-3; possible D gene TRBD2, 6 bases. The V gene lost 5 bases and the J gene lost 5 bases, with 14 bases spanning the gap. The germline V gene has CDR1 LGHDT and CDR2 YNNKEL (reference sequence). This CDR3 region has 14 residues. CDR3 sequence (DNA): TGTGCCAGCAGCGGTCGCGGGGCGGTAGATACGCAGTATTTT. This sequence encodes CASSGRGAVDTQYF.

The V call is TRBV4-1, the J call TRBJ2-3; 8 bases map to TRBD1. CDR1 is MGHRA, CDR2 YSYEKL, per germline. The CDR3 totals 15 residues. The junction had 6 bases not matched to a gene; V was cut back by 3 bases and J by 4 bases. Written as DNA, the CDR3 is TGCGCCAGCAGCCATCCCGGACAGGGATCAGATACGCAGTATTTT. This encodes CASSHPGQGSDTQYF.

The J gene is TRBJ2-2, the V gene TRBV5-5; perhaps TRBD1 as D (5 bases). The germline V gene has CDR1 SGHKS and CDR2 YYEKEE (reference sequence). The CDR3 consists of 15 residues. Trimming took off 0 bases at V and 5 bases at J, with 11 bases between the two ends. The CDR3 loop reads CASSLAQGWTGELFF. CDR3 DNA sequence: TGTGCCAGCAGCTTGGCTCAGGGATGGACCGGGGAGCTGTTTTTT. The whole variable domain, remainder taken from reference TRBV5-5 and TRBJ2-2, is DAGVTQSPTHLIKTRGQQVTLRCSPISGHKSVSWYQQVLGQGPQFIFQYYEKEERGRGNFPDRFSARQFPNYSSELNVNALLLGDSALYLCASSLAQGWTGELFFGEGSRLTVL.

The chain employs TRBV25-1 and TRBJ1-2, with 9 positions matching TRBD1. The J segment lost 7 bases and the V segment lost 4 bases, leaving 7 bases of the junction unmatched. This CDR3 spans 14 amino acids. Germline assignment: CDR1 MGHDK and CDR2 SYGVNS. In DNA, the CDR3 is TGTGCCAGCAGTGTGACAGGGGGTTTCGGTGGCTACACCTTC. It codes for CASSVTGGFGGYTF.

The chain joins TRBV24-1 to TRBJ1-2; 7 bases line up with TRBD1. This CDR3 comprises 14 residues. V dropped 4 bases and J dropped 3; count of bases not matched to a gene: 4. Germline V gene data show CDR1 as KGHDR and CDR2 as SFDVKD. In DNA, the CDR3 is TGTGCCACCAGTGACCAGGGACAGTACTATGGCTACACCTTC. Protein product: CATSDQGQYYGYTF.